The source of this T cell receptor beta chain is a study of blood T cell repertoires in COVID-19. Germline values: CDR1 MNHNY, CDR2 SVGAGI (reference sequence). The CDR3 covers 15 residues. V lost 2 bases, J lost 6 bases, and 14 bases lay in between. TCRdb keeps only in-frame clones here, not all; method: immunoSEQ multiplex PCR. This table has more than 150,000 clones, under 85% appearing once. This TCR derives from a human donor in a cohort sampled during active COVID-19. The sequenced sample was peripheral blood. The J gene is TRBJ2-1, the V gene TRBV6-6; D is perhaps TRBD1 (5 bases). The CDR3 DNA sequence: TGTGCCAGCAGTTACCCCAGGGAAGGGGTCAATGAGCAGTTCTTC. Encoded protein: CASSYPREGVNEQFF.